Presented here are 15 T cell receptor beta chains from one specimen sequenced in a study of T cell repertoires in cytomegalovirus infection. In TCRdb, the reads were re-called with MiXCR into one record per CDR3 protein. The sample consists of fewer than 200,000 distinct CDR3 sequences, 15% to 20% of them appearing once. The sequencing input was PBMCs. These receptors were taken from a human donor in good health (CMV status not recorded). Some clones in this sample may be carry-over from other donors' samples.

This clonotype was counted many times. V usage is TRBV7-3 and J usage is TRBJ2-5; weak D call: TRBD1 (6 bases). Trimming cost V 5 bases and J 4 bases, with 11 bases left between them. This CDR3 contains 13 residues. Germline assignment: CDR1 SGHTA and CDR2 FQGTGA. The DNA of the CDR3 is TGTGCCAGCAGCCTCGGGACAATAGAGACCCAGTACTTC. Residues: CASSLGTIETQYF.

This sequence joins TRBV13 and TRBJ2-3, with D maybe TRBD1 (5 bases). Trimming pared 5 bases from V and 0 bases from J, leaving 18 bases between. CDR1 is PRHDT and CDR2 is FYEKMQ in the germline V gene (reference sequence). The CDR3 has 17 amino acids. CDR3 residues: CASSQRTGAASTDTQYF. The CDR3 nucleotides are TGTGCCAGCAGCCAACGAACAGGAGCCGCTAGCACAGATACGCAGTATTTT.

Ten or more counts support this clonotype. This chain joins TRBV6-5 and TRBJ2-7; D is uncertain. The CDR3 is 12 amino acids. Germline V gene lookup returns CDR1 MNHEY and CDR2 SVGAGI. Trimming removed 0 bases from V and 4 bases from J, with 4 bases in between. The CDR3 protein is CASSYSRYEQYF. CDR3 nucleotide sequence: TGTGCCAGCAGTTACTCCAGATACGAGCAGTACTTC.

This clonotype was counted at least ten times. The chain uses TRBV7-9 and TRBJ1-1; D is unclear. The germline V gene has CDR1 SEHNR and CDR2 FQNEAQ (reference sequence). This CDR3 region has 14 residues. V gave up 5 bases and J gave up 1 base, with 11 bases separating them. CDR3 in amino acids: CASSRTSRNTEAFF. The CDR3, as DNA: TGTGCCAGCAGCCGGACTTCTCGGAACACTGAAGCTTTCTTT. The complete variable domain, with remaining parts taken from reference TRBV7-9 and TRBJ1-1, reads DTGVSQNPRHKITKRGQNVTFRCDPISEHNRLYWYRQTLGQGPEFLTYFQNEAQLEKSRLLSDRFSAERPKGSFSTLEIQRTEQGDSAMYLCASSRTSRNTEAFFGQGTRLTVV.

With respect to this clonotype: Sequence at one end of the junction differs from germline and may be a read error. DNA for the CDR3: TGTGCCAGCAGTGACGGACAGGAATCCTACATTGAGCAGTTCTTC. It specifies CASSDGQESYIEQFF. The V and J genes are TRBV6-1 and TRBJ2-1; 7 positions match TRBD1. The CDR3 spans 15 residues. Germline lookup yields CDR1 MNHNS and CDR2 SASEGT.

V is TRBV12-3 or TRBV12-4 and J is TRBJ1-2; 7 nucleotides match TRBD1. Trimming removed 6 bases from V and 4 bases from J; junction bases left unmatched: 11. The CDR3 contains 15 residues. CDR3 sequence reads: CASRGQSTGLYGYTF. CDR3 nucleotides: TGTGCCAGCAGGGGACAGTCCACCGGACTCTATGGCTACACCTTC.

In its sample, this clonotype was seen a few times. The J gene is TRBJ2-1, the V gene TRBV7-2, with TRBD2 matching over 11 bases. Germline CDR1 is SGHTA and CDR2 is FQGNSA. Unmatched junction bases numbered 8, after V lost 5 bases and J lost 8 bases. The CDR3 contains 15 residues. The CDR3 spells CASSRTSGSGDEQFF. CDR3 DNA: TGTGCCAGCAGCCGTACTAGCGGGAGTGGTGATGAGCAGTTCTTC.

There are a few counts of this clonotype. The rearrangement links TRBV6-6 to TRBJ2-1; TRBD1 or TRBD2 may be the D gene (6 bases each). The CDR3 loop spans 15 amino acids. Germline CDR1 MNHNY, CDR2 SVGAGI (reference sequence). V lost 6 bases and J 6 bases, leaving 18 bases between the germline ends. This chain's CDR3 is CASSPGAGWANEQFF. CDR3 DNA sequence: TGTGCCAGCAGCCCGGGGGCGGGGTGGGCCAATGAGCAGTTCTTC.

Only one count was recorded for this clonotype. The rearrangement uses TRBV19 and TRBJ2-7; D uncertain. CDR1 LNHDA and CDR2 SQIVND come from the germline V gene (reference sequence). V lost 7 bases and J lost 1, with 11 bases in between. This CDR3 spans 13 amino acids. The CDR3 sequence: CASTGHPSYEQYF. DNA for the CDR3: TGTGCCAGTACCGGGCACCCTTCCTACGAGCAGTACTTC.

In this sample, this clonotype turned up a few times. The chain links TRBV6-5 to TRBJ1-2; D gene unclear. This CDR3 has 16 amino acids. From germline, CDR1 is MNHEY and CDR2 SVGAGI. V was pared by 6 bases and J by 8 bases, with 25 bases between. The CDR3 bases are TGTGCCAGCAGCCCCGCCTCGGTCGGAGTAGGATACGGCTACACCTTC. Translating gives CASSPASVGVGYGYTF.

CDR3 sequence (DNA): TGCAGTGCTCGCAGAGGGGGGGCTAGAGACATTCAGTACTTC. It translates to CSARRGGARDIQYF. The gene calls are TRBV20-1 and TRBJ2-4; tentatively, D is TRBD2 (7 bases). CDR3 length: 14 residues. Germline lookup yields CDR1 DFQATT and CDR2 SNEGSKA (reference sequence). V shed 5 bases and J shed 8 bases, with 19 bases lying between them.

This chain links TRBV28 with TRBJ2-7; D gene ambiguous. The CDR3 consists of 10 residues. Germline loops: CDR1 MDHEN, CDR2 SYDVKM. V lost 11 bases to trimming and J lost 2 bases, with 7 bases between them. The CDR3 DNA follows: TGTGCCGGCGGCCCCTACGAGCAGTACTTC. This encodes CAGGPYEQYF.

The chain combines TRBV28 with TRBJ2-7, with 10 nucleotides matching TRBD2. The length of the CDR3 is 14 residues. With V trimmed by 7 bases and J by 2 bases, 5 bases remained unmatched. The germline V gene encodes CDR1 MDHEN and CDR2 SYDVKM. The CDR3 reads CASKTSGPAYEQYF. The CDR3 DNA follows: TGTGCCAGCAAGACTAGCGGGCCCGCCTACGAGCAGTACTTC.

This clonotype was seen repeatedly, ten times or more. The CDR3 sequence: CASRQGQAKNIQYF. CDR3 coding DNA: TGTGCCAGCAGACAGGGGCAGGCCAAAAACATTCAGTACTTC. This chain joins TRBV28 and TRBJ2-4; 7 nucleotides match TRBD1. J was trimmed by 1 base and V by 6 bases; bases with no gene match: 3. The germline CDR1 and CDR2 sequences are MDHEN and SYDVKM. The CDR3 extends over 14 amino acids. The whole variable domain, remainder taken from reference TRBV28 and TRBJ2-4, is DVKVTQSSRYLVKRTGEKVFLECVQDMDHENMFWYRQDPGLGLRLIYFSYDVKMKEKGDIPEGYSVSREKKERFSLILESASTNQTSMYLCASRQGQAKNIQYFGAGTRLSVL.

This chain joins TRBV12-3 or TRBV12-4 and TRBJ1-1; TRBD1 matches at 8 bases. The ends lost 1 base at V and 8 bases at J; junction bases unmatched: 9. The CDR3 loop spans 15 amino acids. The CDR3 DNA follows: TGTGCCAGCAGTTTAGAGCTGGTTCAGGGGGCCGAAGCTTTCTTT. Protein sequence: CASSLELVQGAEAFF.